The rows below give T cell receptor beta chains drawn from one sample of a study of cytomegalovirus exposure and HLA in healthy donors. Only in-frame clones appear in the TCRdb table, and some are missing; sequencing was by immunoSEQ multiplex PCR. The sample holds about 200,000 clones, around 77% seen once. Sequenced sample: PBMCs. These receptors all come from a woman in her twenties or thirties in good health and CMV-seronegative. CDR3s include the opening cysteine and the closing phenylalanine or tryptophan. D genes are given only for firm matches. Rows may omit the clone size; those that give it use once, few, many or a size class.

j_gene,d_gene,abundance,v_gene,CDR3nt,CDR3aa
TRBJ1-2,.,few,TRBV5-1,TGCGCCAGCAGCGCATCGTCAGGGGTTCGTGGCTACACCTTC,CASSASSGVRGYTF
TRBJ1-6,.,few,TRBV27,TGTGCCACAAAGGCCTTCCGGGGTTCACCCCTCCACTTT,CATKAFRGSPLHF
TRBJ1-1,.,.,TRBV29-1,TGCAGCGTTGATGGCAGGGGCGGAGAAGCTTTCTTT,CSVDGRGGEAFF
TRBJ2-7,.,once,TRBV11-2,TGTGCCAGCCGGCTAGCTGGGGACTACGAGCAGTACTTC,CASRLAGDYEQYF
TRBJ2-1,.,.,TRBV6-1,TGTGCCAGCAGTGAACAAATCTGGCGGTACAATGAGCAGTTCTTC,CASSEQIWRYNEQFF
TRBJ2-7,.,.,TRBV6-6,TGTGCCAGCCAGGACAGCCCCTACGAGCAGTACTTC,CASQDSPYEQYF
TRBJ1-1,TRBD1,.,TRBV7-3,TGTGCCAGCGGACAGGGTAGCAACACTGAAGCTTTCTTT,CASGQGSNTEAFF
TRBJ2-1,TRBD2,.,TRBV27,TGTGCCAGCAGTGGTAGCGGGAGGGCGGTGAATGAGCAGTTCTTC,CASSGSGRAVNEQFF
TRBJ2-1,.,.,TRBV25-1,TGTGCCAGCAGTCACTCTAGGGAGCAGTTCTTC,CASSHSREQFF
TRBJ2-2,.,.,TRBV30,TGTGCCTGGAGGGCCCGGGACACCCCAAGGGGGCTGTTTTTT,CAWRARDTPRGLFF
TRBJ1-2,.,.,TRBV5-4,TGTGCCAGCAGCTCTCCGTCTGTCCTCTATGGCTACACCTTC,CASSSPSVLYGYTF
TRBJ2-7,.,.,TRBV19,TGTGCCAGCAGACTCACACAGGGATTCTCCTACGAGCAGTACTTC,CASRLTQGFSYEQYF
TRBJ1-2,TRBD1,.,TRBV5-1,TGCGCCAGCAGCCTTCGGACAGGGGGCGACCTCTATGGCTACACCTTC,CASSLRTGGDLYGYTF
TRBJ1-6,.,.,TRBV10-2,TGTGCCAGCAGTGATCCCAGGGCCAGGAATTCACCCCTCCACTTT,CASSDPRARNSPLHF
TRBJ1-5,TRBD1,once,TRBV28,TGTGCCAGCAGCCCTCGACAGGGTGGGGTCTGGCAGCCCCAGCATTTT,CASSPRQGGVWQPQHF
TRBJ2-7,TRBD1,once,TRBV7-2,TGTGCCAGCAGCCGGGACAGGGGGCGCGGCGAGCAGTACTTC,CASSRDRGRGEQYF
TRBJ2-3,TRBD2,.,TRBV30,TGTGCCTGGAGTGTACGCAGGACTAGCGGGAGCACAGATACGCAGTATTTT,CAWSVRRTSGSTDTQYF
TRBJ2-4,.,.,TRBV5-8,TGTGCCAGCAGCCAAGACTACAGGGCTGGAGACATTCAGTACTTC,CASSQDYRAGDIQYF
TRBJ2-1,.,.,TRBV19,TGTGCCAGTAAGGAGCAGGGTTGGGGCAATGAGCAGTTCTTC,CASKEQGWGNEQFF
TRBJ2-5,TRBD2,.,TRBV30,TGTGCCTGGAGTCCCAATCTAGCGGGGGGCGAGACCCAGTACTTC,CAWSPNLAGGETQYF
TRBJ1-1,TRBD1,.,TRBV5-8,TGTGCCAGCAGCCTACAGGGGCAGGGGACTGAAGCTTTCTTT,CASSLQGQGTEAFF
TRBJ2-7,TRBD1,.,TRBV12-5,TGTGCTAGTGGTACGACAGGGGCCTCCTACGAGCAGTACTTC,CASGTTGASYEQYF
TRBJ2-7,TRBD2,.,TRBV6-5,TGTGCCAGCAGTCCCGGACTAGCGGGGGACTACGAGCAGTACTTC,CASSPGLAGDYEQYF
TRBJ2-1,TRBD2,.,TRBV7-9,TGTGCCAGCAGACCAGCGGGATTCTACAATGAGCAGTTCTTC,CASRPAGFYNEQFF
TRBJ2-4,.,.,TRBV6-5,TGTGCCAGCAGCTCAGCGAGATTAGCCAAAAACATTCAGTACTTC,CASSSARLAKNIQYF
TRBJ2-1,.,.,TRBV9,TGTGCCAGCAGCGTAGTTGTATCCAGTGAGCAGTTCTTC,CASSVVVSSEQFF
TRBJ2-3,TRBD2,.,TRBV5-1,TGCGCCAGCAGCTCGACAGGGACTAGCGGGGCGGGAACAGATACGCAGTATTTT,CASSSTGTSGAGTDTQYF
TRBJ1-6,TRBD1,.,TRBV7-6,TGTGCCAGCAGCTTAGAGACAGGGGGCAGTTCACCCCTCCACTTT,CASSLETGGSSPLHF
TRBJ1-6,.,.,TRBV5-6,TGTGCCAGCAGCTTGTTGAGGCCCCCTGGTTCACCCCTCCACTTT,CASSLLRPPGSPLHF
TRBJ2-7,.,.,TRBV7-9,TGTGCCAGCTCTTGGACTCCCCTCTACGAGCAGTACTTC,CASSWTPLYEQYF
TRBJ1-1,.,.,TRBV2,TGTGCCAGCTACTCTCGGGGGACTGAAGCTTTCTTT,CASYSRGTEAFF
TRBJ2-1,TRBD1,few,TRBV5-1,TGCGCCAGCAGCCCGGACGGACAGGTCTTTAAGTTCTTC,CASSPDGQVFKFF
TRBJ1-2,.,.,TRBV20-1,TGCAGTGCTTATTACTATGGCTACACCTTC,CSAYYYGYTF
TRBJ2-5,TRBD2,.,TRBV29-1,TGCAGCGTTGATGGACTAGCGGGAGTCGAAGAGCAGTACTTC,CSVDGLAGVEEQYF
TRBJ2-3,.,once,TRBV5-1,TGCGCCAGCAGCTTGGAAGCATTGACAGATACGCAGTATTTT,CASSLEALTDTQYF
TRBJ2-7,.,.,TRBV4-1,TGCGCCAGCAGCCCGCTGCGGGATTTCTCCGAGCAGTACTTC,CASSPLRDFSEQYF
TRBJ2-5,TRBD1,.,TRBV10-3,TGTGCCATCAGTGAGTCCTGGACAGGGGGGGAAGAGACCCAGTACTTC,CAISESWTGGEETQYF
TRBJ2-4,.,.,TRBV5-4,TGTGCCAGCAGCTTGCAGCGTAGCATTCAGTACTTC,CASSLQRSIQYF
TRBJ2-7,.,.,TRBV2,TGTGCCAGCAGTTACTACGACAGAACCTACGAGCAGTACTTC,CASSYYDRTYEQYF
TRBJ2-7,TRBD2,.,TRBV6-6,TGTGCCGCATTAGCGGGGGAGTCCTACGAGCAGTACTTC,CAALAGESYEQYF
TRBJ2-7,TRBD1,few,TRBV2,TGTGCCAGCAGACCGGGACAGGGCTACGAGCAGTACTTC,CASRPGQGYEQYF
TRBJ1-2,.,.,TRBV7-6,TGTGCCAGCAGCTTAGTTGGGGGGACTTCTCTTGGCTACACCTTC,CASSLVGGTSLGYTF
TRBJ2-2,TRBD1,.,TRBV19,TGTGCCAGTAGTACAGGACAGGGGATCACCGGGGAGCTGTTTTTT,CASSTGQGITGELFF
TRBJ2-1,.,.,TRBV6-5,TGTGCCAGCAGTTACTGGAGGGAGAAGGGCAATGAGCAGTTCTTC,CASSYWREKGNEQFF
TRBJ2-7,.,.,TRBV10-3,TGTGCCGCGCGACAGAGCCCCCTCTACGAGCAGTACTTC,CAARQSPLYEQYF
TRBJ1-3,.,.,TRBV4-1,TGCGCCAGCAGCCAAGATAGATCTCGTTCCGGAAACACCATATATTTT,CASSQDRSRSGNTIYF
TRBJ1-1,.,.,TRBV2,TGTGCCAGCTACAGCAAGATGAACACTGAAGCTTTCTTT,CASYSKMNTEAFF
TRBJ2-7,.,few,TRBV9,TGTGCCAGCAGCGTTAGAGCGGGTTACGAGCAGTACTTC,CASSVRAGYEQYF
TRBJ2-5,.,.,TRBV11-2,TGTGCCAGCAGCTTAGCCTTCCCCCGCCGCGGAGCCGAAGAGACCCAGTACTTC,CASSLAFPRRGAEETQYF
TRBJ2-5,TRBD2,few,TRBV5-8,TGTGCCAGCGACCCCGGGGGGGTTGGAGTGGAGACCCAGTACTTC,CASDPGGVGVETQYF
TRBJ2-7,.,.,TRBV5-1,TGCGCCAGCAGCTGGACGGGGTACGAGCAGTACTTC,CASSWTGYEQYF
TRBJ2-7,TRBD1,once,TRBV27,TGTGCCAGCAGTGTACAGGGGCGATACTACGAGCAGTACTTC,CASSVQGRYYEQYF
TRBJ2-7,TRBD2,.,TRBV27,TGTGCCAGCAGTTTAGATTTGGGCGGGAGTTCCTACGAGCAGTACTTC,CASSLDLGGSSYEQYF
TRBJ2-3,.,.,TRBV7-2,TGTGCCAGCAGCTTAACCCGACAGTCAGATACGCAGTATTTT,CASSLTRQSDTQYF
TRBJ2-5,.,.,TRBV29-1,TGCAGCGCTGACAGAAACCAAGAGACCCAGTACTTC,CSADRNQETQYF
TRBJ1-1,.,.,TRBV20-1,TGCAGTGCCTACAGGGAGCCTCGGGCTTTCTTT,CSAYREPRAFF
TRBJ1-5,TRBD1,.,TRBV28,TGTGCCAGCAGTTCCCGTATGACAGGGAGGATCCAGCCCCAGCATTTT,CASSSRMTGRIQPQHF
TRBJ2-5,.,few,TRBV7-2,TGTGCCAGCAGCTTAGGTCAGGGGCTAGAGACCCAGTACTTC,CASSLGQGLETQYF
TRBJ1-5,.,.,TRBV15,TGTGCCACCAGACGCACTGCGGGGGGCAATCAGCCCCAGCATTTT,CATRRTAGGNQPQHF
TRBJ2-3,.,.,TRBV28,TGTGCCAGCAGTCCCCGGGGATCGGCGCAGTATTTT,CASSPRGSAQYF